This T cell receptor (beta chain) was obtained from a study of a mutant IDH1 vaccine in newly diagnosed glioma. Across the study: Prior therapy was radiotherapy, temozolomide, or both; most received both.

Sequencing used immunoSEQ multiplex PCR; TCRdb keeps in-frame clones, though not all of them. Here the sample spans approximately 35,000 clones, approximately 88% being singletons. V trimming: 0 bases; J trimming: 2 bases; junction bases outside the gene matches: 4. The CDR3 is 16 residues long. Germline assignment: CDR1 LGHNA and CDR2 YSLEER. Concerning this clone itself: Its target is not known.

Described time point: week 23, last vaccination. The study gave 300 ug of mutant IDH1 20-mer peptide per vaccine dose, with topical imiquimod. New astrocytomas of WHO grade 3 or 4 that were IDH1-mutant and ATRX-lost were found in the donors. The source is a man aged 40-55 years with glioma. This chain links TRBV4-3 with TRBJ2-5; the match to TRBD2 covers 9 bases. The source was PBMCs, collected from a glioma patient whose treatment included an IDH1 peptide vaccine. CDR3 nucleotide sequence: TGCGCCAGCAGCCAAGAGGCGCTAGCGGGGCAAGAGACCCAGTACTTC. Residues: CASSQEALAGQETQYF.